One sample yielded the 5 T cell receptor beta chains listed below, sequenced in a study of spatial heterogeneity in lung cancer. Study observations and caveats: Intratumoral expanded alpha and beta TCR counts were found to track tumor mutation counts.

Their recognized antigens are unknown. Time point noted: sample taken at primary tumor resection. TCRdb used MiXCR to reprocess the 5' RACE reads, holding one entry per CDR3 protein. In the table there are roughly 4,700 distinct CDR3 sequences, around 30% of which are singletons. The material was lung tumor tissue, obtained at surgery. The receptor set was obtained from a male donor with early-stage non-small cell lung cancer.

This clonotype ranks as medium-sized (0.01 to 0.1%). The DNA for the CDR3 is TGCGCCAGCAGCTTGAGTGGAGGGGGCACTGAAGCTTTCTTT. It encodes CASSLSGGGTEAFF. This sequence joins TRBV5-1 and TRBJ1-1, with D tentatively TRBD1 (6 bases). This CDR3 contains 14 residues. Trimming took off 1 base at V and 4 bases at J, with 11 bases between the two ends. Germline V gene data show CDR1 as SGHRS and CDR2 as YFSETQ.

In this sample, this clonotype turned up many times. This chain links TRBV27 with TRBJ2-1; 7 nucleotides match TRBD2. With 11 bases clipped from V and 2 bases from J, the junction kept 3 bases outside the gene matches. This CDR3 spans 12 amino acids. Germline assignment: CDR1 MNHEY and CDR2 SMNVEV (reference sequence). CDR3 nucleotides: TGTGCCTCAGGGAGGGCCTACAATGAGCAGTTCTTC. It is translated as CASGRAYNEQFF.

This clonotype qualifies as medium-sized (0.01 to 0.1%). This CDR3 reads CASTQGRGNEQFF. Written as DNA, the CDR3 is TGTGCCAGCACCCAGGGGCGAGGCAATGAGCAGTTCTTC. The chain employs TRBV2 and TRBJ2-1, with TRBD1 as a possible D gene (6 bases). Germline V CDR1 and CDR2: SNHLY, FYNNEI. CDR3 length: 13 residues. The V and J ends lost 7 bases and 6 bases respectively, with 13 bases between them.

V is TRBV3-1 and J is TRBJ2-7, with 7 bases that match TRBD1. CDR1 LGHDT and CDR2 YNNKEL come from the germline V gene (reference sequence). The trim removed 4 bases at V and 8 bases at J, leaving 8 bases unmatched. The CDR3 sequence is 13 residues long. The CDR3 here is CASSLRQGWQQYF. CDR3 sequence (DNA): TGTGCCAGCAGCCTACGACAGGGATGGCAGCAGTACTTC.

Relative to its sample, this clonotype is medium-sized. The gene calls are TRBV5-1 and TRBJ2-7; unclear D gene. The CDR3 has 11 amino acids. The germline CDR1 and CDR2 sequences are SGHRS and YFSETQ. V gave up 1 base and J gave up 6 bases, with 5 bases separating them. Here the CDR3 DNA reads TGCGCCAGCAGCTTGACTGGCGAGCAGTACTTC. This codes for CASSLTGEQYF.